Described below is a single TCR beta chain sequence and its context. The antigen remains unidentified. Documented treatment: approximately 9-day PBMC culture with coronavirus spike peptide pools or control peptides (ViraFEST assay). This specimen belongs to a study of vaccination and CD4 T cells after COVID-19. J was trimmed by 7 bases and V by 3 bases; bases with no gene match: 4. The germline V gene has CDR1 SGHTA and CDR2 FQGNSA. The length of the CDR3 is 13 residues. Sequenced with the Oncomine TCR Beta short-read assay was DNA taken from cultured CD4+ T cells. TCRdb itself ran the PCR reads through MiXCR, one entry per CDR3 protein. The data contain around 19,000 distinct CDR3 sequences, approximately 70% of them seen just once; the ten biggest clones take up approximately 6%.

The receptor comes from a human donor who had recovered from COVID-19. The source material was CD4+ T cells from blood, cultured in vitro. The chain couples TRBV7-2 to TRBJ1-2; 8 bases align to TRBD1. The DNA for the CDR3 is TGTGCCAGCAGCTTCCAGGGGGCAGGTGGCTACACCTTC. Translating it yields CASSFQGAGGYTF.